This T cell receptor (beta chain) was captured by sequencing in a study of response to subunit inactivated influenza vaccine. TCRdb re-analysed the RT-PCR reads in MiXCR, keeping a single row per CDR3 protein. In the table there are hundreds of thousands of distinct CDR3 sequences, more than 15% of which are singletons. Whole-study findings and limits: It was the authors' suggestion that each seasonal influenza vaccination recruits few new T cells.

J lost 3 bases, V lost 2 bases, and 5 bases had no gene match. CDR1 and CDR2 from the germline V gene are GTSNPN and SVGIG (reference sequence). The CDR3 has 14 residues. There are a few counts of this clonotype. Antigen: not known. The rearrangement uses TRBV30 and TRBJ1-1; 8 positions agree with TRBD1. Sequences were derived from CD4+ T cells sorted from PBMCs, sampled around 25 months after vaccination. The clonotype comes from a man aged 50-75 years who received an inactivated influenza vaccine. The CDR3 nucleotides read TGTGCCTGGAGTACCGGGACAGGCCACACTGAAGCTTTCTTT. Translation: CAWSTGTGHTEAFF. Variable domain in full (rest from reference TRBV30 and TRBJ1-1): SQTIHQWPATLVQPVGSPLSLECTVEGTSNPNLYWYRQAAGRGLQLLFYSVGIGQISSEVPQNLSASRPQDRQFILSSKKLLLSDSGFYLCAWSTGTGHTEAFFGQGTRLTVV.